These 21 T cell receptor beta chains were sequenced from one sample in a study of regulatory T cells in long-lasting Graves disease. Investigators prepared the TCR beta libraries by applying iRepertoire HTBI primers and Arm-PCR of CDR3 regions. TCRdb independently ran MiXCR on the multiplex PCR reads; one entry per CDR3 protein. The sample carries under 450,000 distinct CDR3 sequences, around 22% recorded once. Sample time point: persistent/refractory GD, antithyroid drugs over 5 years with positive TRAb. PBMCs were the source of the RNA used for TCR sequencing. This sample comprised peripheral blood mononuclear cells (PBMCs), obtained when the disease was refractory, from a patient treated with antithyroid drugs. These receptors all stem from a female donor with Graves disease.

There are many counts of this clonotype. CDR3 DNA: TGTGCCAGCAGTTTTGACAGCGTCCTGTACGAGCAGTACTTC. Amino acid sequence: CASSFDSVLYEQYF. The chain uses TRBV12-3 or TRBV12-4 and TRBJ2-7; the D gene is possibly TRBD1 (5 bases). V lost 3 bases and J 4 bases, leaving 13 bases between the germline ends. The CDR3 is made up of 14 amino acids.

This clonotype showed up many times. The J gene is TRBJ1-1, the V gene TRBV6-1, with 8 bases lining up with TRBD1. The CDR3 spans 15 residues. With V trimmed by 8 bases and J by 1 base, 9 bases remained unmatched. CDR1 is MNHNS, CDR2 SASEGT, per germline. The CDR3 bases are TGTGCCAGCGGAGGTCAGGGGGCTGGGAACACTGAAGCTTTCTTT. It yields the protein CASGGQGAGNTEAFF.

This clonotype was observed a handful of times. The chain has TRBV12-3 or TRBV12-4 and TRBJ1-4; no reliable D call. The CDR3 covers 14 residues. Deletions cut 2 bases from V and 4 bases from J, with 8 bases between. In DNA form, the CDR3 reads TGTGCCAGCAGTTTAACCGGAGTTAATGAAAAACTGTTTTTT. This encodes CASSLTGVNEKLFF.

This clonotype was seen more than once but under ten times. The chain recombines TRBV10-3 with TRBJ2-7; 8 bases agree with TRBD2. Trimming cost V 8 bases and J 2 bases; bases outside gene matches: 5. This CDR3 is built from 13 residues. Germline CDR1 is ENHRY and CDR2 is SYGVKD. CDR3 in amino acids: CAIAISGTYEQYF. The CDR3 nucleotides are TGTGCCATCGCGATTAGCGGGACCTACGAGCAGTACTTC.

The chain combines TRBV5-5 with TRBJ2-2; 11 positions agree with TRBD2. The CDR3 spans 17 residues. The V segment lost 4 bases and the J segment 5 bases; nucleotides outside the gene matches: 10. In germline, CDR1 is SGHKS, CDR2 YYEKEE (reference sequence). The CDR3 reads CASSAELAGVSTGELFF. CDR3 DNA sequence: TGTGCCAGCAGCGCTGAACTAGCGGGAGTGTCTACCGGGGAGCTGTTTTTT.

This clonotype was detected only a few times. The chain uses TRBV10-3 and TRBJ2-7, with unresolved D. Germline V gives CDR1 ENHRY, CDR2 SYGVKD. Deletions cut 3 bases from V and 6 bases from J, with 9 bases between. The CDR3 runs to 12 residues. CDR3 region: CAISELLAEQYF. The CDR3 DNA reads as TGTGCCATCAGTGAATTACTTGCCGAGCAGTACTTC.

The chain joins TRBV7-9 to TRBJ2-5, with D maybe TRBD2 (5 bases). V gave up 1 base and J gave up 5 bases, with 14 bases separating them. The CDR3 sequence is 15 residues long. CDR1 and CDR2 from the germline V gene are SEHNR and FQNEAQ (reference sequence). In DNA, the CDR3 is TGTGCCAGCAGCTTAGTAACGGGATTGGGCGAGACCCAGTACTTC. It codes for CASSLVTGLGETQYF.

Details on this clonotype: A much larger clonotype is one base distant, so this may be a read error. The CDR3 reads CASSRDTMNAEAFF. As DNA, the CDR3 is TGTGCCAGTAGCCGGGACACAATGAACGCTGAAGCTTTCTTT. The chain recombines TRBV19 with TRBJ1-1, with TRBD1 as a possible D gene (6 bases). Germline V lookup: CDR1 LNHDA, CDR2 SQIVND (reference sequence). The CDR3 is 14 residues long.

This clonotype was seen more than once but under ten times. This chain links TRBV3-1 with TRBJ1-5; D is unresolved. CDR3 size: 16 residues. Trimming left V 1 base short and J 4 bases short, with 14 bases between. The V gene's germline CDR1 is LGHDT and CDR2 YNNKEL (reference sequence). The chain's CDR3 is CASSQGTRGRNQPQHF. CDR3 sequence (DNA): TGTGCCAGCAGCCAAGGAACCCGCGGGCGGAATCAGCCCCAGCATTTT.

The chain combines TRBV12-3 or TRBV12-4 with TRBJ2-5, with 8 positions matching TRBD1. V trimming: 3 bases; J trimming: 1 base; junction bases outside the gene matches: 13. The CDR3 contains 18 residues. The CDR3, as DNA: TGTGCCAGCAGTTTGGGACCCCCGGGACAGGAGGTCCAAGAGACCCAGTACTTC. Residues: CASSLGPPGQEVQETQYF.

Many counts were recorded for this clonotype. This chain connects TRBV12-3 or TRBV12-4 to TRBJ2-7; 8 bases fit TRBD1. CDR3 size: 14 residues. V dropped 3 bases and J dropped 1; count of bases not matched to a gene: 2. CDR3 in DNA: TGTGCCAGCAGTTTGACAGGGGATTCCTACGAGCAGTACTTC. Its protein product is CASSLTGDSYEQYF.

The chain links TRBV7-9 to TRBJ1-2; no firm D call. Trimming took 1 base from V and 4 from J, leaving 13 bases between them. Germline CDR1 reads SEHNR; CDR2 reads FQNEAQ (reference sequence). CDR3 length: 15 amino acids. The CDR3 spells CASSLEALASYGYTF. Here the CDR3 DNA reads TGTGCCAGCAGCTTAGAGGCTCTGGCCTCCTATGGCTACACCTTC.

This clonotype has a count of ten or more. The V gene is TRBV28, the J gene TRBJ2-5; TRBD2 matches at 9 bases. Germline CDR1 reads MDHEN; CDR2 reads SYDVKM. V dropped 6 bases and J dropped 5; count of bases not matched to a gene: 7. This CDR3 region has 14 residues. The CDR3 nucleotides read TGTGCCAGCAGCTTCACTAGCGGGCGGGAGACCCAGTACTTC. Translated: CASSFTSGRETQYF.

This clonotype was seen ten or more times. V is TRBV7-8 and J is TRBJ1-1; D possibly corresponds to TRBD1 (6 bases). This CDR3 has 16 residues. CDR1 SGHVS and CDR2 FQNEAQ come from the germline V gene. V was clipped by 6 bases and J by 1 base, with 18 bases between them. Here the CDR3 reads CASSDAGGPKNTEAFF. The CDR3 DNA reads as TGTGCCAGCAGTGACGCGGGGGGGCCTAAGAACACTGAAGCTTTCTTT.

The rearrangement uses TRBV3-1 and TRBJ2-2; unclear D gene. CDR1 and CDR2 from the germline V gene are LGHDT and YNNKEL (reference sequence). The ends were cut back, 1 base at V and 0 bases at J, with 6 bases in the middle. The CDR3 contains 15 residues. CDR3 protein: CASSQVLTNTGELFF. The DNA of the CDR3 is TGTGCCAGCAGCCAAGTACTAACGAACACCGGGGAGCTGTTTTTT.

The chain recombines TRBV7-2 with TRBJ2-7, with 11 bases identical to TRBD2. V lost 3 bases to trimming and J lost 4 bases; unmatched junction nucleotides: 11. In germline, CDR1 is SGHTA, CDR2 FQGNSA. This CDR3 is built from 17 residues. DNA for the CDR3: TGTGCCAGCAGCTTCCGAAATAGCGGGAGGGCCTTATACGAGCAGTACTTC. It is translated as CASSFRNSGRALYEQYF.

This sequence joins TRBV6-2 or TRBV6-3 and TRBJ2-1; 8 bases agree with TRBD2. CDR3 length: 19 amino acids. V lost 4 bases, J lost 0 bases, and 14 bases stayed unmatched. The germline CDR1 and CDR2 sequences are MNHEY and SVGEGT. The CDR3 is CASSWGIRLAKSSYNEQFF. Written as DNA, the CDR3 is TGTGCCAGCAGTTGGGGGATTCGACTAGCGAAGAGCTCCTACAATGAGCAGTTCTTC.

The count of this clonotype is one. Being one base from a much bigger clone, this may be a read error. In this CDR3 the conserved last residue, phenylalanine or tryptophan, is missing, so a read error is likely. The J gene is TRBJ2-5, the V gene TRBV6-1; D gene ambiguous. The DNA end is a closer match to TRBJ2-7, so the J assignment may be wrong. Germline lookup yields CDR1 MNHNS and CDR2 SASEGT. The CDR3 is 13 amino acids. The CDR3 nucleotides are TGTGCCAGCAGTATTGAGAATTCCTACGAGCAGTACCTC. As protein: CASSIENSYEQYL.

This clonotype has more than one count but fewer than ten. The chain carries TRBV18 and TRBJ2-7; 8 nucleotides match TRBD1. Trimming removed 2 bases from V and 6 bases from J; junction bases left unmatched: 3. The CDR3 extends over 13 amino acids. From germline, CDR1 is KGHSH and CDR2 LQKENI. In nucleotides, the CDR3 is TGTGCCAGCTCACCAAAGACAGGGGCCGAGCAGTACTTC. Residues: CASSPKTGAEQYF.

In its sample, this clonotype was seen a few times. The chain carries TRBV11-2 and TRBJ1-1; 9 bases align to TRBD1. This CDR3 comprises 15 residues. Trimming took 1 base from V and 5 from J; bases not matched to a gene: 5. Per germline, CDR1 SGHAT and CDR2 FQNNGV. The CDR3 loop reads CASSLVRGQGTEAFF. The CDR3 nucleotides read TGTGCCAGCAGCTTAGTTAGGGGACAGGGAACTGAAGCTTTCTTT.

This clonotype has more than one count but fewer than ten. This chain connects TRBV30 to TRBJ2-5, with D tentatively TRBD2 (6 bases). V was trimmed by 8 bases and J by 4 bases, leaving 11 bases between them. CDR1 GTSNPN and CDR2 SVGIG come from the germline V gene (reference sequence). The CDR3 loop spans 11 amino acids. The CDR3 spells CAHGGGETQYF. CDR3 bases: TGTGCCCACGGGGGAGGAGAGACCCAGTACTTC.